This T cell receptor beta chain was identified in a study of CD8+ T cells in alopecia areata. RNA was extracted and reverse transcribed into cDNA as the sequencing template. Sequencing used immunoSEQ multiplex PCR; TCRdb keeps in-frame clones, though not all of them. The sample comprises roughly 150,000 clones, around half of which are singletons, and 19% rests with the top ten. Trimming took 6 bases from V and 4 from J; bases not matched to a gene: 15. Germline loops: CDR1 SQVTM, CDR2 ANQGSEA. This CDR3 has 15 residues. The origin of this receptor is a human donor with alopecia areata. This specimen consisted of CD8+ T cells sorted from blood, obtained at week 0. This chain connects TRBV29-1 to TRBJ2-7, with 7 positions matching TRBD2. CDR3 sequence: CSVKGGSSGPYEQYF. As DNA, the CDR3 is TGCAGCGTAAAGGGAGGGTCTAGCGGACCTTACGAGCAGTACTTC.